This note documents a single T cell receptor (beta chain) sequence. Its antigen remains unidentified. The source of the sample is a study of graft-versus-host responses after intestinal transplantation. Study in general: All recipients were transplanted with multivisceral, liver-intestinal, or isolated intestinal grafts. Overall study findings and caveats: Maximum circulating GvH clone levels tracked with early post-transplant HvG decreases.

This CDR3 region has 15 residues. CDR1 and CDR2 (germline): LGHNA, YNFKEQ. The data were produced by immunoSEQ multiplex PCR, yet TCRdb's version contains in-frame clones alone and is incomplete. This table has 120,000 or so clones, 93% appearing once. The J gene is TRBJ2-5, the V gene TRBV4-2, with unresolved D. The J call may be mistaken, given a closer DNA end match to TRBJ2-7. The sequencing used unstimulated CD8+ T cells sorted from spleen or lymph node cells, collected before intestinal transplant. This sequence originates from a human donor who received an intestinal transplant. CDR3 region: CASSQGAASSYEQYF. CDR3 in DNA: TGTGCCAGCAGCCAAGGTGCGGCGAGCTCCTACGAGCAGTACTTC.